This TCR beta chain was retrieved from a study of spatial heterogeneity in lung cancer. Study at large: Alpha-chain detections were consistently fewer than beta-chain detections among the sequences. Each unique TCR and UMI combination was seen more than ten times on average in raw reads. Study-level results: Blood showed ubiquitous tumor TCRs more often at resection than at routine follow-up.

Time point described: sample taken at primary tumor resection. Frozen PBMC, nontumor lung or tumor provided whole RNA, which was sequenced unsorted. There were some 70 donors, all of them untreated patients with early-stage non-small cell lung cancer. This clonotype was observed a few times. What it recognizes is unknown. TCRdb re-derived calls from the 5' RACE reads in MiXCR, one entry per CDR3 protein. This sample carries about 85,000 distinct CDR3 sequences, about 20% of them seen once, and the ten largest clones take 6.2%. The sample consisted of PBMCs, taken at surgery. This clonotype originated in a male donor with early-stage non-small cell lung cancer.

CDR3 coding DNA: TGTGCCAGCACCCCGGTCAGCGGGGGGAACACAGATACGCAGTATTTT. Residues: CASTPVSGGNTDTQYF. The chain employs TRBV5-4 and TRBJ2-3; 9 bases align to TRBD2. The CDR3 has 16 residues. Losses at the gene ends were 6 bases for V and 2 bases for J; bases not matched to a gene: 10. Germline V lookup: CDR1 SGHNT, CDR2 YYREEE (reference sequence).